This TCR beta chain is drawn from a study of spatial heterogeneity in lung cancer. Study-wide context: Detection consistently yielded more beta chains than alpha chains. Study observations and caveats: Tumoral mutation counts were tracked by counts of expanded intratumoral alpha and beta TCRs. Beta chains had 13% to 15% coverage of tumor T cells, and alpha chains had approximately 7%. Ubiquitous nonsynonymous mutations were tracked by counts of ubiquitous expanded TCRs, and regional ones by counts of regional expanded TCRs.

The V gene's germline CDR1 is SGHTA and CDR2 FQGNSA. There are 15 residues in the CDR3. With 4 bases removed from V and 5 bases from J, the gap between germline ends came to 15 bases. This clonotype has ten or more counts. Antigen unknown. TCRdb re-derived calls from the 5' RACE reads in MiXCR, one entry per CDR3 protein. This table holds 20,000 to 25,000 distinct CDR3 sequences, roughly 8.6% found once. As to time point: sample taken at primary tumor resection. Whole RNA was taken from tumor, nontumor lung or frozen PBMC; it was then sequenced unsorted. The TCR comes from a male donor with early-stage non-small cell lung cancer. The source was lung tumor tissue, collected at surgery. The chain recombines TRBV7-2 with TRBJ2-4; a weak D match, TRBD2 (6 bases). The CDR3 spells CASSSGTVSQNIQYF. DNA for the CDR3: TGTGCCAGCAGCTCCGGGACTGTGAGTCAAAACATTCAGTACTTC.